What follows are 9 T cell receptor beta chains derived from one specimen sequenced in a study of T cell repertoires in ileal Crohn's disease (dated by TCRdb to about 2019). According to the study, the label for this sample's time point signals: proximal margin of the surgical specimen (macroscopically non-inflamed). Library preparation used the immunoSEQ multiplex PCR assay. Here the immuneACCESS table is served through TCRdb, limited to in-frame sequences with V and J called. Missing clones are a known gap in these copies; in checked studies unresolved V genes cover under half, and the rest lacks a known reason. The sample table shows around 5,000 clones, and roughly 84% are seen once. The leading ten clones occupy 4.4% of the sample. Sequenced: ileal tissue. All receptors derive from an adult with Crohn's disease.

This clone was found once. The CDR3 DNA follows: TGTGCCAGCAGCCCGGATAATAACGCAGAGACCCAGTACTTC. Its protein product is CASSPDNNAETQYF. V usage is TRBV9 and J usage is TRBJ2-5; no reliable D call. The V gene's germline CDR1 is SGDLS and CDR2 YYNGEE. The CDR3 consists of 14 residues. V lost 4 bases and J lost 4, with 14 bases in between.

V gene TRBV5-1 combines with J gene TRBJ2-2; TRBD2 matches 9 bases. The CDR3 loop spans 16 amino acids. Germline CDR1 SGHRS, CDR2 YFSETQ. After removal of 0 bases from V and 1 base from J, the junction contained 1 base not matched to a gene. CDR3 region: CASSLERGVNTGELFF. The DNA of the CDR3 is TGCGCCAGCAGCTTGGAGCGGGGGGTGAACACCGGGGAGCTGTTTTTT.

The rearrangement joins TRBV4-2 to TRBJ2-3; TRBD1 aligns across 9 bases. Per germline, CDR1 LGHNA and CDR2 YNFKEQ. Unmatched junction bases numbered 7, after V lost 2 bases and J lost 4 bases. The CDR3 length is 16 residues. Written as DNA, the CDR3 is TGTGCCAGCAGCCAATACCCGGGACAGGGCTCAGATACGCAGTATTTT. Encoded protein: CASSQYPGQGSDTQYF.

The chain links TRBV18 to TRBJ2-1; TRBD2 agrees at 15 bases. Trimming took 3 bases from V and 0 from J; bases not matched to a gene: 6. Germline values: CDR1 KGHSH, CDR2 LQKENI. The CDR3 consists of 19 residues. CDR3 bases: TGTGCCAGCTCACCCAGGGGGACTAGCGGGGGGAGCTCCTACAATGAGCAGTTCTTC. It is translated as CASSPRGTSGGSSYNEQFF.

The rearrangement links TRBV5-1 to TRBJ1-2; no definite D call. CDR1 SGHRS and CDR2 YFSETQ come from the germline V gene. Trimming shortened V by 1 base and J by 2 bases, and 6 bases separated the two germline ends. The CDR3 loop spans 13 amino acids. The CDR3 sequence: CASSLRGNYGYTF. The CDR3 DNA reads TGCGCCAGCAGCTTGCGAGGAAACTATGGCTACACCTTC.

V usage is TRBV9 and J usage is TRBJ2-1, with a tentative D call TRBD2 (6 bases). Germline CDR1 reads SGDLS; CDR2 reads YYNGEE. This CDR3 is 14 amino acids long. Trimming took off 4 bases at V and 8 bases at J, with 16 bases between the two ends. This chain's CDR3 is CASSSFDSGYEQFF. CDR3 DNA: TGTGCCAGCAGCTCCTTCGATAGCGGTTATGAGCAGTTCTTC.

This clone was seen once. DNA for the CDR3: TGCGCCAGCAGCTCAGAACCCTACGAGCAGTACTTC. Translated, it gives CASSSEPYEQYF. The V call is TRBV5-1, the J call TRBJ2-7; the D is unclear. The V gene's germline CDR1 is SGHRS and CDR2 YFSETQ. This CDR3 spans 12 amino acids. The ends were cut back, 3 bases at V and 2 bases at J, with 6 bases in the middle.

This clone was seen a few times. The chain recombines TRBV11-2 with TRBJ2-7; 12 bases align to TRBD2. V shed 5 bases, J shed 3 bases, and the junction held 2 bases outside the gene matches. This CDR3 spans 14 amino acids. The germline gives CDR1 SGHAT, CDR2 FQNNGV. The DNA for the CDR3 is TGTGCCAGCAGCCGACTAGCGGGGGACTACGAGCAGTACTTC. This sequence encodes CASSRLAGDYEQYF.

This clone was counted a single time. The V gene is TRBV10-2, the J gene TRBJ2-5; 9 bases fit TRBD1. V lost 6 bases, J lost 2 bases, and 16 bases stayed unmatched. The CDR3 covers 18 residues. Germline-derived CDR1 and CDR2 are WSHSY and SAAADI. CDR3 sequence (DNA): TGCGCCAGCAGGCCCGGGACAGGGAGAGCGGGACGGCAAGAGACCCAGTACTTC. Translation gives CASRPGTGRAGRQETQYF.